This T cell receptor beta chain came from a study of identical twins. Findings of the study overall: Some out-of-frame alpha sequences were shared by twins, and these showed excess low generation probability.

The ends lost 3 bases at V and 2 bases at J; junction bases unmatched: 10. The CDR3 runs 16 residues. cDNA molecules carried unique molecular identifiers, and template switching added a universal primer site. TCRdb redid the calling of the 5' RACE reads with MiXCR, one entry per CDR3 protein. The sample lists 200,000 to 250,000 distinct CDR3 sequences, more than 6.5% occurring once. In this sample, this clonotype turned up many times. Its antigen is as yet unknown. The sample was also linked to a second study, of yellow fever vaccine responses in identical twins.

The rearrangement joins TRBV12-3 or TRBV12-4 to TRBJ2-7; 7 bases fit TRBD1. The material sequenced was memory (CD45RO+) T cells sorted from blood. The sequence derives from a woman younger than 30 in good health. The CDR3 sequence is CASSFWGRTGTYEQYF. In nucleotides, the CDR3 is TGTGCCAGCAGTTTTTGGGGCAGGACAGGTACCTACGAGCAGTACTTC.